Listed below are T cell receptor beta chains from one sample, sequenced in a study of CD8 T cells in ankylosing spondylitis. TCRdb analysed the 5' RACE reads with MiXCR anew, one entry per CDR3 protein. The sample carries some 100,000 distinct CDR3 sequences, about 8.5% recorded once. Sequenced: blood, either unsorted or a sorted T cell fraction (not recorded which). Receptors were obtained from a male donor with ankylosing spondylitis or in good health (not recorded which). Both conserved end residues are part of each CDR3. Each record gives: D gene, J gene, clone size, V gene, CDR3 protein, CDR3 DNA. The D gene is left open where the match is weak. Expanded clones get a size class; other rows say once, few or many, or leave the size out.

-	TRBJ2-5	many	TRBV25-1	CASSDLIGGGRETQYF	TGTGCCAGCAGTGACCTGATCGGAGGGGGCAGAGAGACCCAGTACTTC
-	TRBJ1-2	many	TRBV18	CASSLEQSSGAWGYTF	TGTGCCAGCTCACTTGAGCAATCGTCCGGGGCTTGGGGCTACACCTTC
-	TRBJ2-1	many	TRBV29-1	CSVDWGRYNEQFF	TGCAGCGTTGACTGGGGCAGGTACAATGAGCAGTTCTTC
-	TRBJ2-7	many	TRBV20-1	CSARGMRSSYEQYF	TGCAGTGCTAGAGGGATGAGGAGCTCCTACGAGCAGTACTTC
TRBD2	TRBJ2-3	many	TRBV20-1	CSAILAGVFTDTQYF	TGCAGTGCTATACTAGCGGGAGTGTTCACAGATACGCAGTATTTT
-	TRBJ2-2	many	TRBV6-5	CASSYEPGAGLGELFF	TGTGCCAGCAGTTACGAACCGGGGGCCGGTCTCGGGGAGCTGTTTTTT
TRBD1	TRBJ2-3	many	TRBV5-1	CASSLDPGGARDTQYF	TGCGCCAGCAGCTTGGATCCAGGGGGCGCGAGAGATACGCAGTATTTT
-	TRBJ1-4	many	TRBV20-1	CSAIPTEDNEKLFF	TGCAGTGCTATCCCGACAGAAGATAATGAAAAACTGTTTTTT
TRBD1	TRBJ2-7	-	TRBV5-8	CASSLAFDRGHPREQYF	TGTGCCAGCAGCTTGGCATTCGACAGGGGGCATCCTCGCGAGCAGTACTTC
-	TRBJ2-3	many	TRBV12-3/TRBV12-4	CASSQGLSTDTQYF	TGTGCCAGCAGCCAAGGGCTTAGCACAGATACGCAGTATTTT
TRBD1	TRBJ2-2	few	TRBV19	CASSMDRGKISGELFF	TGTGCCAGTAGTATGGACAGGGGGAAGATAAGCGGGGAGCTGTTTTTT